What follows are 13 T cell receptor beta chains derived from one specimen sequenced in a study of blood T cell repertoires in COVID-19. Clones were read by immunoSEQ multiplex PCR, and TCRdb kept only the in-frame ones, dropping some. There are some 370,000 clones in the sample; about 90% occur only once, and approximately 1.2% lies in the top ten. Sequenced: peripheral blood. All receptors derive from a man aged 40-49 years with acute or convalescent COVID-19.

CDR3 sequence (DNA): TGTGCCAGCAGTTCCGGGGTCTCGACCCAGTACTTC. This gives the protein CASSSGVSTQYF. V is TRBV12-3 or TRBV12-4 and J is TRBJ2-5, with D possibly being TRBD2 (5 bases). V was clipped by 4 bases and J by 7 bases, with 10 bases between them. There are 12 residues in the CDR3.

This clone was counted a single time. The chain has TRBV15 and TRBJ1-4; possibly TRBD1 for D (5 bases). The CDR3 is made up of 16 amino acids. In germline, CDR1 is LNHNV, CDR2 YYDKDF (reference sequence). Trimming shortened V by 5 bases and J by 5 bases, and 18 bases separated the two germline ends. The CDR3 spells CATSHHGGILNEKLFF. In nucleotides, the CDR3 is TGTGCCACCAGCCATCATGGGGGGATCTTAAATGAAAAACTGTTTTTT.

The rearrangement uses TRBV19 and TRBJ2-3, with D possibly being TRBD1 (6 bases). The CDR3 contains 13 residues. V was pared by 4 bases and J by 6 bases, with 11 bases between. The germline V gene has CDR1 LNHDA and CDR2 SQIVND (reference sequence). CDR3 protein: CASSNGRGDTQYF. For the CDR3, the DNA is TGTGCCAGTAGTAACGGCAGGGGCGATACGCAGTATTTT.

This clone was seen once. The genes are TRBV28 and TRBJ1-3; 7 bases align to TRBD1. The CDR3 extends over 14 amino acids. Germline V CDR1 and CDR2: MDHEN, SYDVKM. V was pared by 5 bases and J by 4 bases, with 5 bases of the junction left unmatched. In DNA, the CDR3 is TGTGCCAGCAGTCTCCCGGACAGGGGAAACACCATATATTTT. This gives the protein CASSLPDRGNTIYF.

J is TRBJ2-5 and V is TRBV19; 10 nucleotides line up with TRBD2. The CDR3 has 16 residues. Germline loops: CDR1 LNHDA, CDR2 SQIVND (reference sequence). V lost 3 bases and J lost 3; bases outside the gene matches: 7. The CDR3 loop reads CASSIWTSGREETQYF. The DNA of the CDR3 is TGTGCCAGTAGTATCTGGACAAGCGGGAGGGAAGAGACCCAGTACTTC. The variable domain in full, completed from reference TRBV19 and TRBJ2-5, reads DGGITQSPKYLFRKEGQNVTLSCEQNLNHDAMYWYRQDPGQGLRLIYYSQIVNDFQKGDIAEGYSVSREKKESFPLTVTSAQKNPTAFYLCASSIWTSGREETQYFGPGTRLLVL.

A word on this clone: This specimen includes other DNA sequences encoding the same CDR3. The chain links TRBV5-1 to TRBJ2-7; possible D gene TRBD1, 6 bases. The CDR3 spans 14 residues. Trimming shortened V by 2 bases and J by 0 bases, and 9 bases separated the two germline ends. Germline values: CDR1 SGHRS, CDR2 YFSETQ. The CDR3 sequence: CASSFQTGSYEQYF. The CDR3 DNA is TGCGCCAGCAGCTTCCAGACAGGCTCCTACGAGCAGTACTTC.

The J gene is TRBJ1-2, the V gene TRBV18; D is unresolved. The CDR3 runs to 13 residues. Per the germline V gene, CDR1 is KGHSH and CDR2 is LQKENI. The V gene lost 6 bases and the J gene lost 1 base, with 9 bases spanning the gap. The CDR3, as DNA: TGTGCCAGCTCCCCAACAAGTAACTATGGCTACACCTTC. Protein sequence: CASSPTSNYGYTF.

The CDR3 sequence is CASSPGTLTKETQYF. CDR3 DNA sequence: TGTGCCAGCAGTCCAGGGACACTAACCAAAGAGACCCAGTACTTC. J is TRBJ2-5 and V is TRBV28; TRBD1 is a possible D gene (6 bases). V was cut by 5 bases and J by 3 bases, with 16 bases left in between. The CDR3 runs to 15 residues. Germline CDR1 is MDHEN and CDR2 is SYDVKM.

CDR3 DNA: TGTGCCAGCAGGATTGGGGGGAAGGAAGCTTTCTTT. Residues: CASRIGGKEAFF. The chain couples TRBV12-3 or TRBV12-4 to TRBJ1-1; the D gene is possibly TRBD1 (5 bases). V was shortened by 6 bases and J by 8 bases, with 13 bases between the two germline ends. The CDR3 runs to 12 residues.

CDR3 region: CASSNGQGANYGYTF. In nucleotides, the CDR3 is TGTGCCAGCAGCAACGGACAGGGTGCTAACTATGGCTACACCTTC. The J gene is TRBJ1-2, the V gene TRBV21-1; the table's D gene call, TRBD1, was not cross checked with the DNA. TRBV21-1 is assigned pseudogene status. The CDR3 spans 15 residues.

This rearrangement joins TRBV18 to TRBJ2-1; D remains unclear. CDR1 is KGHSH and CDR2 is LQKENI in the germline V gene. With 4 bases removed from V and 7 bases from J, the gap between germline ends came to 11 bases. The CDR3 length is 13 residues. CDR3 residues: CASSLTNGNEQFF. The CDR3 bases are TGTGCCAGCTCACTGACCAACGGGAATGAGCAGTTCTTC.

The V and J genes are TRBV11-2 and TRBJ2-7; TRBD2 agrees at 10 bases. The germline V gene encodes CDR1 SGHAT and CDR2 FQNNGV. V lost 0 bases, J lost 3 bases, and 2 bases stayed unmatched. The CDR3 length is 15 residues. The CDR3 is CASSLDGLAVYEQYF. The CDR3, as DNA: TGTGCCAGCAGCTTAGATGGACTAGCGGTCTACGAGCAGTACTTC.

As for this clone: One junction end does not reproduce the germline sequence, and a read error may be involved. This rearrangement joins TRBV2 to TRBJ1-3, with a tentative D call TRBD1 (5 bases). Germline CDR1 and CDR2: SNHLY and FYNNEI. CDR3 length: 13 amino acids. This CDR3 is CASRLDTSDSPEF. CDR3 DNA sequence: TGTGCCAGCAGGCTAGACACCAGTGACAGCCCGGAATTT.